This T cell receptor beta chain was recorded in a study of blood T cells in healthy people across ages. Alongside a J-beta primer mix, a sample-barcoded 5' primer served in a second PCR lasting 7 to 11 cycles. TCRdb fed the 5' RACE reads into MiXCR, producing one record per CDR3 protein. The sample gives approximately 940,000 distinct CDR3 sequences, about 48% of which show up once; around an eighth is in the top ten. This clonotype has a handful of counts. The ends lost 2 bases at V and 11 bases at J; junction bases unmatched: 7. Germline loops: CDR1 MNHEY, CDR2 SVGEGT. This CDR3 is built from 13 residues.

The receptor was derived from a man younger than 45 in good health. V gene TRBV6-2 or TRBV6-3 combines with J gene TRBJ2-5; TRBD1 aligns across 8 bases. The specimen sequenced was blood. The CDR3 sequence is CASSYIDRGRQYF. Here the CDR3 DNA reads TGTGCCAGCAGTTACATCGACAGGGGAAGGCAGTACTTC.